This T cell receptor beta chain was recovered during a study of beta chain features in type 1 diabetes. The investigators reverse transcribed all of the isolated RNA, so they sequenced expressed TCRB transcripts. The assay was immunoSEQ multiplex PCR, and TCRdb's table has in-frame clones only and misses some. The data contain about 360,000 clones, around 12% of them seen just once; the ten biggest clones take up approximately 0.015%. V dropped 5 bases and J dropped 4 bases, with 14 bases sitting between them. CDR1 and CDR2 (germline): SGHTA, FQGNSA. This CDR3 is built from 14 residues. Comment on this clone: The antigen remains undetermined.

Overall study results and limits: Among type 1 diabetes patients, VDJ junctions had fewer insertions and more deletions.

Sequenced sample: naive CD4+ T cells from blood. This clonotype originated in a man between 18 and 29 years old in good health. V is TRBV7-2 and J is TRBJ1-2; the D gene is possibly TRBD1 (5 bases). The CDR3 region has the DNA TGTGCCAGCAGCCAGGGCGGACGGACCTATGGCTACACCTTC. It codes for CASSQGGRTYGYTF.